This T cell receptor beta chain was observed in a study of T-cell reconstitution after alpha-beta-depleted transplantation in children. Study-wide points: Alpha-beta T cells about two months after transplant reportedly derived from several hundred expanded graft clones. At day 60, the high TCRbeta diversity found in some patients originated from recipient T cells and thymic progenitors that had survived. At one year after transplant, newly produced T cells mostly accounted for T-cell counts and diversity.

This CDR3 comprises 15 residues. Germline CDR1 reads LGHNA; CDR2 reads YSLEER. With 3 bases removed from V and 0 bases from J, the gap between germline ends came to 9 bases. Concerning this clonotype: Its antigen remains unidentified.

Unique molecular identifiers were used in preparing the TCRbeta library. TCRdb processed the PCR reads anew with MiXCR; each CDR3 protein has one entry. Of hundreds of thousands of distinct CDR3 sequences in the sample, around 15% were seen once. The sample in question was PBMCs, mostly from graft donor cells, obtained 360 days after TCRalphabeta/CD19-depleted stem cell transplant. The TCR comes from a male patient between 2 and 10 years old who had a stem cell transplant for acute lymphoblastic leukemia, so the T cells may come from the graft donor. V and J are TRBV4-3 and TRBJ2-1; D is unresolved. The CDR3 loop is CASSQGYRSYNEQFF. In DNA, the CDR3 is TGCGCCAGCAGCCAGGGCTACCGCTCCTACAATGAGCAGTTCTTC.